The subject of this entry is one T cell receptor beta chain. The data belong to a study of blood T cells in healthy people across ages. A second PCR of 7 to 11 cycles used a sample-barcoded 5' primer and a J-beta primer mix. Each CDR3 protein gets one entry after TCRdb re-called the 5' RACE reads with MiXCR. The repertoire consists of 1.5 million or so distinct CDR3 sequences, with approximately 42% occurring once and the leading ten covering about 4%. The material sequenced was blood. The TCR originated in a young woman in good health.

The CDR3 nucleotides are TGTGCCACCAGTGTCCCCGGAGCCAGGGGGAAAAACACCGGGGAGCTGTTTTTT. Translated, it gives CATSVPGARGKNTGELFF. J is TRBJ2-2 and V is TRBV24-1, with TRBD1 matching 7 bases. This CDR3 contains 18 residues. The V and J ends lost 5 bases and 2 bases, in that order; junction bases with no gene match: 13. The germline gives CDR1 KGHDR, CDR2 SFDVKD.